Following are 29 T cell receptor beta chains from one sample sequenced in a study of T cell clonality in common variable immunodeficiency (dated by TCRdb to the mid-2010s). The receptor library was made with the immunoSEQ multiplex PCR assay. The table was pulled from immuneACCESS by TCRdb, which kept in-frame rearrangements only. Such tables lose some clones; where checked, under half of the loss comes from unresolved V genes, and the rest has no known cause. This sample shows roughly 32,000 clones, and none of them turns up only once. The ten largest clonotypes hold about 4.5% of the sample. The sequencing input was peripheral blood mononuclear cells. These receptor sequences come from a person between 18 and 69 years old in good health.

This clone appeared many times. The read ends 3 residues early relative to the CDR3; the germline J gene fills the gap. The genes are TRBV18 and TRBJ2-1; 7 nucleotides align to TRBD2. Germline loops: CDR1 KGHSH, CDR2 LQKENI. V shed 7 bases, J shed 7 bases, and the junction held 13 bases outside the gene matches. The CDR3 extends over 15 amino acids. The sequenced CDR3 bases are TGTGCCAGCTGCCCTCAGGGAAGCGGGATGAATGAG. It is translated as CASCPQGSGMNE. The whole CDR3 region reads CASCPQGSGMNEQFF.

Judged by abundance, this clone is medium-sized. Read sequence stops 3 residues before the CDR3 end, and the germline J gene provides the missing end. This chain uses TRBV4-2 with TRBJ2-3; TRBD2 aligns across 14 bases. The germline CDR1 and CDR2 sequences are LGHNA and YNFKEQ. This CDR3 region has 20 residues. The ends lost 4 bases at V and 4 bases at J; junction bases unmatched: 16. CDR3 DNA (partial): TGTGCCAGCAGCCCCACCCTAGGCAGGGGACTAGCGGGAGAGGCAGATACG. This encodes CASSPTLGRGLAGEADT. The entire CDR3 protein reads CASSPTLGRGLAGEADTQYF.

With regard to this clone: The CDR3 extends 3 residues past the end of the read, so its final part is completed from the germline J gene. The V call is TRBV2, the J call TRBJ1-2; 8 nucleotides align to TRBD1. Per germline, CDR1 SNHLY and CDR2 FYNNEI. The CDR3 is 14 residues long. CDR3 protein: CASGGDRRAEGYTF. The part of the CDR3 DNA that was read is TGTGCCAGCGGGGGGGACAGGAGAGCTGAGGGC.

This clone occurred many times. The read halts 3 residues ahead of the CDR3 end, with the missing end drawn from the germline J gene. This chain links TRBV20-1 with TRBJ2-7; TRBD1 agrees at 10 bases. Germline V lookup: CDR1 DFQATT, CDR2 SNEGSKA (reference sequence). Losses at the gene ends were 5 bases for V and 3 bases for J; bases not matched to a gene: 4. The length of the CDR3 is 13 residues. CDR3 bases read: TGCAGTGCTGTCCGGGACAGGGGCTACGAG. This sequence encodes CSAVRDRGYE. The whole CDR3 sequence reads CSAVRDRGYEQYF.

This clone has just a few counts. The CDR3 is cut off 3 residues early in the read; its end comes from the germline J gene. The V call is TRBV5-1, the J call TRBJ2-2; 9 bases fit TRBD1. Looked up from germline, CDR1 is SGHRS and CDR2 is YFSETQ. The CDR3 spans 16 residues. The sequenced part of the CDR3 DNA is TGCGCCAGCAGCCCGGACAGGGGCCTGGGGGATGAAAAG. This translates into CASSPDRGLGDEK. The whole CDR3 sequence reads CASSPDRGLGDEKLFF.

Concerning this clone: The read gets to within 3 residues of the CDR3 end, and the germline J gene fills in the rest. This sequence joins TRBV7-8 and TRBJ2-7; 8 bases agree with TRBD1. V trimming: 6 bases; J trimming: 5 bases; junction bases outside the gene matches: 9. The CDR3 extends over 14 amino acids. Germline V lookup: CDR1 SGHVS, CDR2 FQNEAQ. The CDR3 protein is CASRRVGGQDEQYF. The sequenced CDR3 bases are TGTGCCAGCAGGAGGGTGGGGGGACAGGACGAG.

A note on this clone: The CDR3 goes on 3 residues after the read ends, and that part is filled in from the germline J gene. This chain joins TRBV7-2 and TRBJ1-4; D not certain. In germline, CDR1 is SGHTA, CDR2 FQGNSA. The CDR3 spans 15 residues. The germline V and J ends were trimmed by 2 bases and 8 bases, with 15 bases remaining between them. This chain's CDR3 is CASSLLAAPREKLFF. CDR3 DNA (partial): TGTGCCAGCAGCTTATTGGCGGCCCCACGCGAAAAA. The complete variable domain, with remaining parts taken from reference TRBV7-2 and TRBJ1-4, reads GAGVSQSPSNKVTEKGKDVELRCDPISGHTALYWYRQSLGQGLEFLIYFQGNSAPDKSGLPSDRFSAERTGGSVSTLTIQRTQQEDSAVYLCASSLLAAPREKLFFGSGTQLSVL.

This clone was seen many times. The DNA read from the CDR3 is TGTGCCAGCTCACCCGAACGCGGGGGATGGGGTACTGAA. Translated: CASSPERGGWGTE. The full CDR3 is CASSPERGGWGTEAFF. This rearrangement joins TRBV18 to TRBJ1-1, with D perhaps TRBD1 (5 bases). The read finishes 3 residues shy of the CDR3 end, and the germline J gene is used to complete it. V was trimmed by 3 bases and J by 5 bases, leaving 19 bases between them. Germline V lookup: CDR1 KGHSH, CDR2 LQKENI. The CDR3 loop spans 16 amino acids.

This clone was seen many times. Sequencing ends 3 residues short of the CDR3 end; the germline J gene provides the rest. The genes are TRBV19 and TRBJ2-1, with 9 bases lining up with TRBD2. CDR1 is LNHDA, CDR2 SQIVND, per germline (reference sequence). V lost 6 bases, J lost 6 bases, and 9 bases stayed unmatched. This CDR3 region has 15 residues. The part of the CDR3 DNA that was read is TGTGCCAGTAGAAGCCCTAGCGGGACGGGCAATGAG. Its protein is CASRSPSGTGNE. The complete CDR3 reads CASRSPSGTGNEQFF. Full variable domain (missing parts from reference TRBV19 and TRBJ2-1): DGGITQSPKYLFRKEGQNVTLSCEQNLNHDAMYWYRQDPGQGLRLIYYSQIVNDFQKGDIAEGYSVSREKKESFPLTVTSAQKNPTAFYLCASRSPSGTGNEQFFGPGTRLTVL.

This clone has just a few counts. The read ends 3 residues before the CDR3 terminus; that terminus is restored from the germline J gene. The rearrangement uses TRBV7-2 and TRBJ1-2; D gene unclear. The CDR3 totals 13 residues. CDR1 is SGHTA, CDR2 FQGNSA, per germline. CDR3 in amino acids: CASSLGPASDYTF. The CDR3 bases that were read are TGTGCCAGCAGCTTAGGACCAGCAAGCGAC.

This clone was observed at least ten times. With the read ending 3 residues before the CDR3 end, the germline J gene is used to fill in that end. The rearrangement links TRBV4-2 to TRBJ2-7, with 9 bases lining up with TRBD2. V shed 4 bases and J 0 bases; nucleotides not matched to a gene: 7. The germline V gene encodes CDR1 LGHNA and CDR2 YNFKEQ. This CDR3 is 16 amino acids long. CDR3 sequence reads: CASSPLAGARSYEQYF. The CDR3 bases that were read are TGTGCCAGCAGCCCCTTAGCGGGAGCCCGCTCCTACGAG.

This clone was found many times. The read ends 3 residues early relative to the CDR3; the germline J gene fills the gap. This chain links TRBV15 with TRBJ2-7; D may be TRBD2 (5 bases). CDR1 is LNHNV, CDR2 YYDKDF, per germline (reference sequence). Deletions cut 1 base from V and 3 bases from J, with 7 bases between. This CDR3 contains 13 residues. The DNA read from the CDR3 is TGTGCCACCAGCAGAGGAGGGCTCTACGAG. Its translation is CATSRGGLYE. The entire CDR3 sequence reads CATSRGGLYEQYF. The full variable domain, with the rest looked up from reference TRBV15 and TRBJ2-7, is DAMVIQNPRYQVTQFGKPVTLSCSQTLNHNVMYWYQQKSSQAPKLLFHYYDKDFNNEADTPDNFQSRRPNTSFCFLDIRSPGLGDTAMYLCATSRGGLYEQYFGPGTRLTVT.

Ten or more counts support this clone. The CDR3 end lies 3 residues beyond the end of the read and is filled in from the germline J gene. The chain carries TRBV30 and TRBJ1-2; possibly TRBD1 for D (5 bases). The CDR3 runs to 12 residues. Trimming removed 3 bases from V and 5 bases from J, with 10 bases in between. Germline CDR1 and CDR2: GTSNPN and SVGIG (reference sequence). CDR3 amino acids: CAWRRGRYGYTF. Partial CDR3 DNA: TGTGCCTGGAGAAGGGGTAGATATGGC.

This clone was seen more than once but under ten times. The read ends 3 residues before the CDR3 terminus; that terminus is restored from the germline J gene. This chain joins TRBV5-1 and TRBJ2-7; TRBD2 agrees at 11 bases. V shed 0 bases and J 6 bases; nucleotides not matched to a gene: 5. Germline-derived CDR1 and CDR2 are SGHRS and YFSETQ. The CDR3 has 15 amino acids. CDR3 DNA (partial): TGCGCCAGCAGCTTGGTTACTAGCGGGAGCGTCGAG. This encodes CASSLVTSGSVE. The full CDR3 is CASSLVTSGSVEQYF.

The CDR3: CASSGLAGSYEQYF. The CDR3 DNA, read in part, is TGTGCCAGCAGCGGACTAGCGGGTTCCTACGAG. The chain couples TRBV2 to TRBJ2-7; 11 bases line up with TRBD2. The read falls 3 residues short of the CDR3 end, and the missing part is taken from the germline J gene. CDR3 length equals 14 residues. V trimming: 6 bases; J trimming: 1 base; junction bases outside the gene matches: 2. Germline V gene lookup returns CDR1 SNHLY and CDR2 FYNNEI. The full variable domain, rest sourced from reference TRBV2 and TRBJ2-7, is EPEVTQTPSHQVTQMGQEVILRCVPISNHLYFYWYRQILGQKVEFLVSFYNNEISEKSEIFDDQFSVERPDGSNFTLKIRSTKLEDSAMYFCASSGLAGSYEQYFGPGTRLTVT.

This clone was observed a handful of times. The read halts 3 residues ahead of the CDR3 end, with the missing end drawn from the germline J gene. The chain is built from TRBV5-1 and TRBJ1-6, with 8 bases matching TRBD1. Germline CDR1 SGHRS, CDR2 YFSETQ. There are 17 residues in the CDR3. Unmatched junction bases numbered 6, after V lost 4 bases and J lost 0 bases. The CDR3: CASSLGDRFSYNSPLHF. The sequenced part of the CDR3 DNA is TGCGCCAGCAGCCTAGGGGACAGGTTCTCCTATAATTCACCC. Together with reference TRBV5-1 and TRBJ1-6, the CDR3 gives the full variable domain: KAGVTQTPRYLIKTRGQQVTLSCSPISGHRSVSWYQQTPGQGLQFLFEYFSETQRNKGNFPGRFSGRQFSNSRSEMNVSTLELGDSALYLCASSLGDRFSYNSPLHFGNGTRLTVT.

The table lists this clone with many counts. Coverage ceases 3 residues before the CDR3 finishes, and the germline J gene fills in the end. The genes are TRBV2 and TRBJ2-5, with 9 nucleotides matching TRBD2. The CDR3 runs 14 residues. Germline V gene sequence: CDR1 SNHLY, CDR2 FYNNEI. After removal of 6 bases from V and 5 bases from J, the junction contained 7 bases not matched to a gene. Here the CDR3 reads CASRPLTSGETQYF. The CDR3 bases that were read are TGTGCCAGCAGACCCTTGACTAGCGGCGAGACC.

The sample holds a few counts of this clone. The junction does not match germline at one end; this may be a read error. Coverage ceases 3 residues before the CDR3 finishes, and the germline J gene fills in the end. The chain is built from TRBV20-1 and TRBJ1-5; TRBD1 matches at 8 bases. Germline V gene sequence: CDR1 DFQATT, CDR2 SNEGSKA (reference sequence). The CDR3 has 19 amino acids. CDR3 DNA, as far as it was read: TGCAGTGCCCCCCCCTTATTGACAGGGGTTTTGAGTAGCGATCAGCCC. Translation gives CSAPPLLTGVLSSDQP. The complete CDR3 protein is CSAPPLLTGVLSSDQPQHF.

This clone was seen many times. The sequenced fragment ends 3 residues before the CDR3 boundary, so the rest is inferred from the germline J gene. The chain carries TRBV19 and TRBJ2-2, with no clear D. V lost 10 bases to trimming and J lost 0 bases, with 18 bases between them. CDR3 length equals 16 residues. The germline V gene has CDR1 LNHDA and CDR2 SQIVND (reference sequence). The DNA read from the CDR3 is TGTGCCACCCCTAAAAGCAACCCCGCGAACACCGGGGAG. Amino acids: CATPKSNPANTGE. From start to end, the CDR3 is CATPKSNPANTGELFF.

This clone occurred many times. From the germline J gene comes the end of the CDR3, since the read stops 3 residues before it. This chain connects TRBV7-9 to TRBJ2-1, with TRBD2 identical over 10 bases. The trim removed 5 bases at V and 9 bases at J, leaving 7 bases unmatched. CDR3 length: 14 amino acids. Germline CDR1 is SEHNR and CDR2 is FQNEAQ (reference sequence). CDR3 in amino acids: CASSGSGRVGEQFF. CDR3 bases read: TGTGCCAGCAGCGGGAGCGGGAGGGTCGGTGAG. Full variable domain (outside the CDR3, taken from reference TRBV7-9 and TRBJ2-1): DTGVSQNPRHKITKRGQNVTFRCDPISEHNRLYWYRQTLGQGPEFLTYFQNEAQLEKSRLLSDRFSAERPKGSFSTLEIQRTEQGDSAMYLCASSGSGRVGEQFFGPGTRLTVL.

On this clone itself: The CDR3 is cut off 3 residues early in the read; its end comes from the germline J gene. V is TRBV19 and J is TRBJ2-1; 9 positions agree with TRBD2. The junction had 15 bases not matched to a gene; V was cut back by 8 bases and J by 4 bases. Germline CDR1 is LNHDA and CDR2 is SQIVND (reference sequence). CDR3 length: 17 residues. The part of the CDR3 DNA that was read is TGTGCCAGTGGAACCTCAGCGGGAGGACCTCCTTACAATGAG. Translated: CASGTSAGGPPYNE. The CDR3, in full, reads CASGTSAGGPPYNEQFF. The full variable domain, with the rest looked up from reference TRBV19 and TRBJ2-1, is DGGITQSPKYLFRKEGQNVTLSCEQNLNHDAMYWYRQDPGQGLRLIYYSQIVNDFQKGDIAEGYSVSREKKESFPLTVTSAQKNPTAFYLCASGTSAGGPPYNEQFFGPGTRLTVL.

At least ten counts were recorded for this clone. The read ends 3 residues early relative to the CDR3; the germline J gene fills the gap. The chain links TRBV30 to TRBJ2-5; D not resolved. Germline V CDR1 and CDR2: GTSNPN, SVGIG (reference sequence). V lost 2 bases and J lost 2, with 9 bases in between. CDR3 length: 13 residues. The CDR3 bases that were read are TGTGCCTGGAGTAGGGCGCGACAAGAGACC. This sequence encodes CAWSRARQET. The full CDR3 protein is CAWSRARQETQYF.

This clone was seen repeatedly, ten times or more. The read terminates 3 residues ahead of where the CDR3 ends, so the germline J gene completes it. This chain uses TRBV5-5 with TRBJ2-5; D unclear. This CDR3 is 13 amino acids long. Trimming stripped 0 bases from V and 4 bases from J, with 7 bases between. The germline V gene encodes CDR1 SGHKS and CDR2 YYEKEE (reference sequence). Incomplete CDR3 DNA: TGTGCCAGCAGCTTGGGACAAATAGAGACC. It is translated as CASSLGQIET. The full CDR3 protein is CASSLGQIETQYF.

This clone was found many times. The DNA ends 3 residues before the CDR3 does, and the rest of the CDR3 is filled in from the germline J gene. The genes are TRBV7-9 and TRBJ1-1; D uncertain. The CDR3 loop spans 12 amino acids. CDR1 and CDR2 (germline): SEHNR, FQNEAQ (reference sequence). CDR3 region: CASSLEEFSAFF. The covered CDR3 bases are TGTGCCAGCAGCTTGGAGGAATTTAGC.

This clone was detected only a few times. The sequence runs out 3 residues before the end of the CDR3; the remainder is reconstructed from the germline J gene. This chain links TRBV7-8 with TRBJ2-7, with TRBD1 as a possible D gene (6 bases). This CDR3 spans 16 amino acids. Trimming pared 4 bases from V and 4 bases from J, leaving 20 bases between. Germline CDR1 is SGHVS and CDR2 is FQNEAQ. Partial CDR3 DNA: TGTGCCAGCAGCTACTACAGGGCGCCAGCCGGATACGAG. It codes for CASSYYRAPAGYE. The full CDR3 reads CASSYYRAPAGYEQYF.

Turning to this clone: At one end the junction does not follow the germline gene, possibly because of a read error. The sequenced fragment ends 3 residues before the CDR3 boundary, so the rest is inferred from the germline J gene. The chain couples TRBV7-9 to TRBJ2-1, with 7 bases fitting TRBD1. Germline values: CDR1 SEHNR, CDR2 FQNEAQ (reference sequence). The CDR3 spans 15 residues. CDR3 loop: CSSSYSGSGGSEQFF. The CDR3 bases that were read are TGTTCCAGCAGCTATAGTGGATCAGGGGGAAGTGAG.

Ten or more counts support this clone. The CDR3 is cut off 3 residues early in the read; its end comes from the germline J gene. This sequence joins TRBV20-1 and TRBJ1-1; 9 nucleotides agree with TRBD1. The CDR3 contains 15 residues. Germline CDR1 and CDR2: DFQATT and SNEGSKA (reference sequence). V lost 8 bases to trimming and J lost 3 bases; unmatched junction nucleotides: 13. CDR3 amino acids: CSKRGQGGGDTEAFF. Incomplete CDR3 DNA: TGCAGTAAGAGGGGACAGGGAGGGGGTGACACTGAA.

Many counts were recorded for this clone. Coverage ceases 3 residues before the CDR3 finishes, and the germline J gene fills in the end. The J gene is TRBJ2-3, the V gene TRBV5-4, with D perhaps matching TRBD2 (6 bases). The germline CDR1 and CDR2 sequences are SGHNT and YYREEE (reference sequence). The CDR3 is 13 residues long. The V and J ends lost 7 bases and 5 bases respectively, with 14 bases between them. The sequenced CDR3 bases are TGTGCCAGCGGCGGGACTCCGCTAGATACG. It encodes CASGGTPLDT. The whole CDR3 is CASGGTPLDTQYF. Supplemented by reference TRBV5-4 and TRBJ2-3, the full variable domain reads ETGVTQSPTHLIKTRGQQVTLRCSSQSGHNTVSWYQQALGQGPQFIFQYYREEENGRGNFPPRFSGLQFPNYSSELNVNALELDDSALYLCASGGTPLDTQYFGPGTRLTVL.

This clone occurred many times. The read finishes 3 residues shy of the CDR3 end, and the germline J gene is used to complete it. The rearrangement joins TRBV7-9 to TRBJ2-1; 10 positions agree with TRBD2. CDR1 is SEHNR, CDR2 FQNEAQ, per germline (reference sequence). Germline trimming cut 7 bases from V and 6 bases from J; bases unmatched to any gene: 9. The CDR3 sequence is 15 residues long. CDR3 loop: CASTSTGTSVNEQFF. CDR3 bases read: TGTGCCAGCACCAGTACCGGGACTAGCGTCAATGAG.